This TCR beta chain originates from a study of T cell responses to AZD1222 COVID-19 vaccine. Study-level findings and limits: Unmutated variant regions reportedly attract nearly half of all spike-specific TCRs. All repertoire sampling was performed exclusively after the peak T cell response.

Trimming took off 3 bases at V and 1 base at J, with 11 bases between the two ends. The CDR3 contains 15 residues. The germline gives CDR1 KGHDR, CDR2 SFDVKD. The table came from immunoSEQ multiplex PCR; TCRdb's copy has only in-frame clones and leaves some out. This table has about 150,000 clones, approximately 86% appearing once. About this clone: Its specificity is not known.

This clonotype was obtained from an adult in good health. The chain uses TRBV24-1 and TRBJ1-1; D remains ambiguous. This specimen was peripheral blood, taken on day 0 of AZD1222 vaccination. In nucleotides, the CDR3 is TGTGCCACCAGTGATATCCCGGCAGCGAACACTGAAGCTTTCTTT. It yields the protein CATSDIPAANTEAFF.